This T cell receptor beta chain was sequenced for a study of blood T cells in healthy people across ages. PCR was performed a second time for about 7 to 11 cycles using a sample-barcoded 5' primer and a J-beta primer mix. TCRdb processed the 5' RACE reads anew with MiXCR; each CDR3 protein has one entry. The sample lists around 1,700,000 distinct CDR3 sequences, roughly 27% occurring once. CDR3 length: 16 amino acids. The V and J ends lost 2 bases and 2 bases, in that order; junction bases with no gene match: 2. CDR1 is MDHEN and CDR2 is SYDVKM in the germline V gene. The J gene is TRBJ2-6, the V gene TRBV28; 8 bases fit TRBD2. The clonotype comes from a woman aged 25 to 45 in good health. Sequenced material: blood. Written as DNA, the CDR3 is TGTGCCAGCAGTTTAGGCGGGGGGACTGGGGCCAACGTCCTGACTTTC. Encoded protein: CASSLGGGTGANVLTF. Variable domain in full (rest from reference TRBV28 and TRBJ2-6): DVKVTQSSRYLVKRTGEKVFLECVQDMDHENMFWYRQDPGLGLRLIYFSYDVKMKEKGDIPEGYSVSREKKERFSLILESASTNQTSMYLCASSLGGGTGANVLTFGAGSRLTVL.